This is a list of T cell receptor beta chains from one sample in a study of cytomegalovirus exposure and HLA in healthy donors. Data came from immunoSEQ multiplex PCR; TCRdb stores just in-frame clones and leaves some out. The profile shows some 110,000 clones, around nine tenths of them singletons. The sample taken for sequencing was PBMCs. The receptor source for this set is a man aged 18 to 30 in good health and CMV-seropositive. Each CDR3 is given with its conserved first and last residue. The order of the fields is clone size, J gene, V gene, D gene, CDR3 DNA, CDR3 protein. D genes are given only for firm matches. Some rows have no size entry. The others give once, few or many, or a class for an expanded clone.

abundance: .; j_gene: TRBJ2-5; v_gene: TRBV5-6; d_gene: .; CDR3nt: TGTGCCAGCAGCTTGGGGAGGGTGGAAACCCAGTACTTC; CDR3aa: CASSLGRVETQYF
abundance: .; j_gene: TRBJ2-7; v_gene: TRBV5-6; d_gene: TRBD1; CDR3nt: TGTGCCAGCAGGACCTTTGGGACAGCCCTCTACGAGCAGTACTTC; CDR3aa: CASRTFGTALYEQYF
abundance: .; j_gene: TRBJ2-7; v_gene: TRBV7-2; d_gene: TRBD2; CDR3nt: TGTGCCAGCAGCGCCCCGGGACTAGCGGGAAACGAGCAGTACTTC; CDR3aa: CASSAPGLAGNEQYF
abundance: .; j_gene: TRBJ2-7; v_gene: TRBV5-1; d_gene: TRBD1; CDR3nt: TGCGCCAGCAGCCCGGGACAGGCCTCCTACGAGCAGTACTTC; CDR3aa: CASSPGQASYEQYF
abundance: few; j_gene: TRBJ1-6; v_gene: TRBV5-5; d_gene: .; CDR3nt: TGTGCCAGCAGCTTGGACGGGGTCGGGGTTTCACCCCTCCACTTT; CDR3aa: CASSLDGVGVSPLHF
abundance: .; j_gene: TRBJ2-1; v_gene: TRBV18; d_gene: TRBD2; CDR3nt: TGTGCCAGCTCACCGGCTAGCGGGGTTTACAATGAGCAGTTCTTC; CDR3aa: CASSPASGVYNEQFF
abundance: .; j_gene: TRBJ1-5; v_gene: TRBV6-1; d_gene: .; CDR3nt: TGTGCCAGCAGTGGGGGGCCCTCCCTCTCGGAGCCCCAGCATTTT; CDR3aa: CASSGGPSLSEPQHF
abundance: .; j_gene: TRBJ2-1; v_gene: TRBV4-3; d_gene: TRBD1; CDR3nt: TGCGCCAGCAGCCAAGACCGGGACAGAGCTTACAATGAGCAGTTCTTC; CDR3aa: CASSQDRDRAYNEQFF
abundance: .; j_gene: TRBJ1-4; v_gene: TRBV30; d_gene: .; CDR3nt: TGTGCCTTACGGGATTATAATGAAAAACTGTTTTTT; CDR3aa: CALRDYNEKLFF
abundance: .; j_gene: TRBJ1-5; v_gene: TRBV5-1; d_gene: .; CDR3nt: TGCGCCAGCAGCTTGGGGGCCAGAGATCAGCCCCAGCATTTT; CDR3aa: CASSLGARDQPQHF
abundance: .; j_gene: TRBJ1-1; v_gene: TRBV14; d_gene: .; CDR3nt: TGTGCCAGCAGCCAAGAAACCACGGGAGGAGGTGGGGGTGAAGCTTTCTTT; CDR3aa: CASSQETTGGGGGEAFF
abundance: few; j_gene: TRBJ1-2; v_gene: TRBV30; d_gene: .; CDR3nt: TGTGCCTGGAGTGTACGGGGTCCGGGGGATGGCTACACCTTC; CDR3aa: CAWSVRGPGDGYTF
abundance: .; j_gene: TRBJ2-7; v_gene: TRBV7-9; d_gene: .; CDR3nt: TGTGCCAGCAGCTCAGACAGGCTTTTGGCCTACGAGCAGTACTTC; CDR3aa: CASSSDRLLAYEQYF
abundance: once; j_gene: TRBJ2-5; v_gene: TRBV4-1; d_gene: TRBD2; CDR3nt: TGCGCCAGCAGCCAGCCCGGGAGGAGGGAGGAAGAGACCCAGTACTTC; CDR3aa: CASSQPGRREEETQYF